The clone carrying this TCR beta chain was counted at least ten times. The antigen remains unidentified. These data are taken from a study of T cells in Graves' hyperthyroidism and ophthalmopathy. On the study more broadly: At the time of initial diagnosis and before any treatment, peripheral blood was collected.

Study-level findings and limits: Blood held most thyroid clonotypes expanded above 0.001 frequency.

Template material for amplifying TCR beta CDR3 regions consisted of RNA transcripts. When the TCR CDR3 underwent first-round RT-PCR, the HTBI primer set was used. Each CDR3 protein is one row after TCRdb ran MiXCR on the multiplex PCR reads. The table has about 770,000 distinct CDR3 sequences, around 19% seen once. Per germline, CDR1 SGHNT and CDR2 YENEEA. The CDR3 runs to 17 residues. Trimming cost V 5 bases and J 3 bases; bases outside gene matches: 13. Reasons for excluding patients were uncontrolled infection, other autoimmune disease, pregnancy or lactation. Based on clinical symptoms, serum thyroxine and TRAb, thyroid ultrasound and orbital computed tomography, diagnoses were reached.

The rearrangement joins TRBV11-3 to TRBJ2-3; 8 nucleotides line up with TRBD1. The clonotype comes from a woman between 50 and 59 years old with Graves' hyperthyroidism that later progressed to Graves' ophthalmopathy. Sequencing was carried out using blood. CDR3 loop: CASSPGTGGEKTDTQYF. The CDR3 DNA follows: TGTGCCAGCAGCCCCGGTACAGGGGGAGAAAAGACAGATACGCAGTATTTT.